This TCR beta chain originates from a study of shared clonotypes between healthy human individuals. Study in general: A couple of women and a few men aged 18 to 49 made up the donors.

Sequencing used immunoSEQ multiplex PCR; TCRdb keeps in-frame clones, though not all of them. The sample lists about 2 million clones; about 95% were seen once. From germline, CDR1 is SNHLY and CDR2 FYNNEI. This CDR3 has 16 amino acids. V lost 11 bases and J lost 6; bases outside the gene matches: 17. The naive CD8 subset, CD45RO-negative cells positively selected for CCR7, excluded terminally differentiated effector memory CD45RA+ cells. The donor cohort consisted entirely of Caucasian adults residing in Nashville, Tennessee. Study observations and caveats: How much donors shared clonotypes was expected to be affected by sequencing depth. Naive subsets generally exceeded memory subsets in estimated richness.

As concerns this clone: The antigen is unknown.

Specimen: naive CD8+ T cells sorted from blood. The chain recombines TRBV2 with TRBJ1-1, with 11 positions matching TRBD1. This sequence originates from a man between 18 and 29 years old in good health. The CDR3 DNA is TGTGCCCTCGATCTCCCGGACAGGGGGCGATCGGCTGAAGCTTTCTTT. This gives the protein CALDLPDRGRSAEAFF.